This T cell receptor (beta chain) came from a study of Ad26.COV2.S vaccination and SARS-CoV-2 variants. Study background: Donor was in the COV1001 Ad26.COV2.S trial arm. Dosing was one shot or two shots 56 days apart.

Treatment meaning: around 19 received Ad26.COV2.S at low or high dose, single or two shots; about 5 received placebo; per-sample allocation not given. Day 63 following the first vaccine or placebo injection was when the samples were taken. Wuhan-strain SARS-CoV-2 spike was expressed by the Ad26 vector that made up the vaccine. Findings of the study overall: The breadth of spike-specific CD8+ and CD4+ T cell responses after vaccination was reportedly substantial.

The table came from immunoSEQ multiplex PCR; TCRdb's copy has only in-frame clones and leaves some out. The table has some 340,000 clones, approximately 86% seen once; the top ten hold 2% to 2.5%. A word on this clone: As yet, its antigen is unknown.

The sequenced sample was peripheral blood, obtained in a trial of Ad26.COV2.S vaccine versus placebo. This TCR was sampled from a person between 18 and 60 years old who received the Ad26.COV2.S COVID-19 vaccine or a placebo.

CDR3: CASSLLAGGSYNEQFF. In nucleotides, the CDR3 is TGTGCCAGCAGCTTACTAGCGGGGGGCTCCTACAATGAGCAGTTCTTC. V is TRBV7-8 and J is TRBJ2-1, with 11 bases matching TRBD2. Germline V CDR1 and CDR2: SGHVS, FQNEAQ. Losses at the gene ends were 2 bases for V and 0 bases for J; bases not matched to a gene: 0. The length of the CDR3 is 16 residues.